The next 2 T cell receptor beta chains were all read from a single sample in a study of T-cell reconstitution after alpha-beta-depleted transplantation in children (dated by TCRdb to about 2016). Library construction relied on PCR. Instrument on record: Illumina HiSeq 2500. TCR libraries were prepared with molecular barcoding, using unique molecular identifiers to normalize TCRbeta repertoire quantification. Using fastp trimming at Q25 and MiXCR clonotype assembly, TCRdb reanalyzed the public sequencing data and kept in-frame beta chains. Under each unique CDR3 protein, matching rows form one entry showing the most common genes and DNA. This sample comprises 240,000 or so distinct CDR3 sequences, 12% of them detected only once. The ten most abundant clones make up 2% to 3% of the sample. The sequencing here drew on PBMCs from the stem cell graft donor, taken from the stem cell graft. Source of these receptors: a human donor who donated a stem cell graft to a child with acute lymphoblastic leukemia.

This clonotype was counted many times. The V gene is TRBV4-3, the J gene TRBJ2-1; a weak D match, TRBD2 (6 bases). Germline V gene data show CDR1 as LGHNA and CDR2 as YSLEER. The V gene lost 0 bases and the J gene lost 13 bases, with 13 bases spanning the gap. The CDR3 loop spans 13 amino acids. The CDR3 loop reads CASSQEIRGKQFF. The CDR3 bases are TGCGCCAGCAGCCAAGAGATCCGGGGGAAACAGTTCTTC.

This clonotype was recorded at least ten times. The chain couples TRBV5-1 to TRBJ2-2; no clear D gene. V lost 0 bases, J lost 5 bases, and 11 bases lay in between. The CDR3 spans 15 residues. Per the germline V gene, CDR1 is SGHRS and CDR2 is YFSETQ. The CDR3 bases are TGCGCCAGCAGCTTGGGACGGATACGGACCGGGGAGCTGTTTTTT. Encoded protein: CASSLGRIRTGELFF.